Described below is a single TCR beta chain sequence and its context. Its antigen is not yet known. No much larger clone exists at a distance of one base, and base qualities are not known. The data are from a study of OX40 agonist ivuxolimab in advanced cancers. Describing the broader study: Ivuxolimab was a fully human IgG2 agonistic monoclonal antibody targeting the costimulatory receptor OX40 (CD134). Of the approximately 54 patients in dose escalation, around 20 had hepatocellular carcinoma, about 15 had melanoma, 9 had renal cell carcinoma and 9 had head and neck cancer. Intravenous ivuxolimab was administered to patients every 2 weeks at six dose levels: 0.01, 0.1, 0.3, 1.5, 3 and 10 mg/kg. The point of sequencing TCRbeta in the periphery was to test whether ivuxolimab changed TCR sequence diversity and drove clonal T-cell expansion. A male proportion of roughly 80% and a mean age of about 60 years, ranging from 23 to 79, were recorded for the dose-escalation cohort. Three dose-escalation patients achieved partial responses, one with hepatocellular carcinoma and two with cutaneous melanoma. The paper describes the monotherapy dose-escalation part (N of about 50 patients) of the phase I trial of ivuxolimab. Patients were allowed to have had prior anti-PD-1, anti-PD-L1 or anti-CTLA-4 therapy, and approximately 40% of the dose-escalation patients had been treated with checkpoint inhibitors.

The junction shows trimming of 2 bases on V and 9 bases on J, plus 13 bases between the germline ends. CDR1 is given as MNHEY and CDR2 as SVGAGI, both from the germline V gene. The CDR3 numbers 13 residues from cysteine through phenylalanine. The kept DNA is CDR3 alone, 39 bases in frame from the first base. The trial excluded patients who had a history of autoimmune disease or were on systemic immunosuppression. Peripheral blood for TCR sequencing was drawn from every dose cohort at baseline, at cycle 4 day 1 and at cycle 7 day 1. The samples were taken from a phase I, first-in-human, multicenter, open-label dose-escalation trial of ivuxolimab. Adults with locally advanced or metastatic melanoma, renal cell, hepatocellular, or head and neck squamous cell carcinoma were enrolled in the trial. Before TCR sequencing, CD4+ T cells and CD8+ T cells were sorted from peripheral blood as separate populations.

Study-wide findings and limitations: Low levels of normalized T-cell clonal expansion were also shown by some nonresponding patients. The antigen specificity of the clonally expanded peripheral T cells was not determined. After ivuxolimab, more expanded clones were found on average in CD8+ T cells than in CD4+ T cells. At doses of 0.1 to 3.0 mg/kg, clonal expansion of both CD4+ and CD8+ blood T cells was observed from baseline to week 6. In the 0.1-3.0 mg/kg groups, partial responders had among the lowest normalized peripheral clonal expansion, particularly in CD8+ T cells.

For sequencing of the TCRbeta CDR3 region, genomic DNA was extracted from the sorted cells. TCRbeta CDR3 regions were sequenced using the immunoSEQ Assay. TCRdb re-hosts the immuneACCESS table, in-frame sequences only. Its copies lack some clones; in the studies checked, an unresolved V gene accounts for under half of them, and the cause for the rest is not known. The sample yields 15,000 to 20,000 clones; around two thirds were counted once. The ten most abundant clones make up about 8.4% of the sample. This TCR derives from an adult with an advanced solid tumor such as melanoma, head and neck, liver or kidney cancer. The starting material was CD4+ or CD8+ T cells sorted from blood, obtained in a trial of the OX40 agonist ivuxolimab. This chain joins TRBV6-5 to TRBJ2-5; D gene: possibly TRBD1, on 6 matching bases. The CDR3 region: CASSYGGQGAQYF. The DNA sequence follows: TGTGCCAGCAGTTACGGGGGCCAAGGTGCCCAGTACTTC.